These 20 T cell receptor beta chains were all obtained from the same sample, sequenced in a study of shared clonotypes between healthy human individuals. As defined, naive CD8 cells were CD45RO-negative and positively selected for CCR7, with terminally differentiated effector memory CD45RA+ cells excluded. Clones were sequenced by immunoSEQ multiplex PCR, and TCRdb holds only the in-frame ones, with some missing. The table has nearly 2 million clones, less than 95% seen once; the top ten hold under 1.5%. The sequenced sample was naive CD8+ T cells sorted from blood. Every receptor here comes from a man aged 18 to 29 in good health.

The V call is TRBV19, the J call TRBJ2-7; no clear D. Trimming took off 8 bases at V and 3 bases at J, with 11 bases between the two ends. The CDR3 runs to 12 residues. Germline-derived CDR1 and CDR2 are LNHDA and SQIVND (reference sequence). CDR3 coding DNA: TGTGCCAGTTCCCAAGGGAACTACGAGCAGTACTTC. Protein: CASSQGNYEQYF.

In its sample, this clone was seen once. This chain uses TRBV11-2 with TRBJ2-7; the match to TRBD1 covers 9 bases. Germline CDR1 reads SGHAT; CDR2 reads FQNNGV. The V segment lost 3 bases and the J segment 4 bases; nucleotides outside the gene matches: 4. The CDR3 length is 14 residues. The CDR3: CASSFDRGVYEQYF. The CDR3 DNA is TGTGCCAGCAGCTTCGACAGGGGGGTGTACGAGCAGTACTTC.

V and J are TRBV7-6 and TRBJ2-7; D call uncertain. The CDR3 totals 14 residues. The V and J ends lost 1 base and 2 bases respectively, with 9 bases between them. CDR1 and CDR2 from the germline V gene are SGHVS and FNYEAQ. CDR3 region: CASSLGPTTYEQYF. CDR3 nucleotides: TGTGCCAGCAGCTTAGGACCGACCACCTACGAGCAGTACTTC.

V gene TRBV18 combines with J gene TRBJ2-7; D is perhaps TRBD1 (6 bases). Per the germline V gene, CDR1 is KGHSH and CDR2 is LQKENI. This CDR3 is 12 amino acids long. Trimming left V 8 bases short and J 3 bases short, with 11 bases between. In nucleotides, the CDR3 is TGTGCCAGCACCCTAGGGGGCTACGAGCAGTACTTC. Translating gives CASTLGGYEQYF.

In this sample, this clone turned up once. The chain combines TRBV11-2 with TRBJ2-5; D is uncertain. Germline V gene sequence: CDR1 SGHAT, CDR2 FQNNGV. The CDR3 sequence is 13 residues long. Deletions cut 1 base from V and 4 bases from J, with 7 bases between. CDR3 loop: CASSLVVRETQYF. DNA of the CDR3: TGTGCCAGCAGCTTAGTTGTTAGAGAGACCCAGTACTTC.

The chain uses TRBV5-1 and TRBJ2-2, with D unresolved. With 2 bases removed from V and 1 base from J, the gap between germline ends came to 6 bases. Per the germline V gene, CDR1 is SGHRS and CDR2 is YFSETQ. CDR3 length: 14 residues. CDR3 loop: CASSFYWNTGELFF. The CDR3 DNA reads as TGCGCCAGCAGCTTCTACTGGAACACCGGGGAGCTGTTTTTT.

The V gene is TRBV6-6, the J gene TRBJ2-7, with D perhaps matching TRBD1 (5 bases). The ends were cut back, 0 bases at V and 2 bases at J, with 14 bases in the middle. This CDR3 comprises 16 residues. Germline assignment: CDR1 MNHNY and CDR2 SVGAGI (reference sequence). The CDR3 protein is CASSYSNQGKTYEQYF. As DNA, the CDR3 is TGTGCCAGCAGTTACTCGAACCAGGGTAAGACCTACGAGCAGTACTTC.

The V call is TRBV7-9, the J call TRBJ2-7, with 8 bases lining up with TRBD1. The germline gives CDR1 SEHNR, CDR2 FQNEAQ (reference sequence). V gave up 5 bases and J gave up 6 bases; unmatched junction bases: 12. CDR3 length: 15 amino acids. The CDR3 sequence is CASSPPAPGGCEQYF. As DNA, the CDR3 is TGTGCCAGCAGCCCCCCAGCGCCAGGGGGCTGCGAGCAGTACTTC.

V and J are TRBV27 and TRBJ1-2; D possibly corresponds to TRBD1 (6 bases). V lost 6 bases, J lost 4 bases, and 12 bases lay in between. The germline V gene encodes CDR1 MNHEY and CDR2 SMNVEV (reference sequence). CDR3 length: 13 residues. The CDR3 bases are TGTGCCAGCAGGAGAGGGGGGAGCTATGGCTACACCTTC. It encodes CASRRGGSYGYTF.

This chain joins TRBV28 and TRBJ1-2; D is unclear. The CDR3 sequence is 15 residues long. V shed 6 bases and J shed 4 bases, with 18 bases lying between them. Germline CDR1 MDHEN, CDR2 SYDVKM. As DNA, the CDR3 is TGTGCCAGCAGCCCCCTGGAGACGGGAATCTATGGCTACACCTTC. The encoded protein is CASSPLETGIYGYTF.

The chain uses TRBV29-1 and TRBJ2-7, with 9 positions matching TRBD1. The CDR3 sequence is 14 residues long. V lost 3 bases and J lost 5; bases outside the gene matches: 8. Germline CDR1 SQVTM, CDR2 ANQGSEA. CDR3 amino acids: CSVEGTGRMNEQYF. CDR3 nucleotide sequence: TGCAGCGTTGAGGGGACAGGGCGTATGAACGAGCAGTACTTC.

This chain links TRBV27 with TRBJ2-7, with a weak D call TRBD2 (7 bases). V lost 5 bases to trimming and J lost 9 bases, with 17 bases between them. From germline, CDR1 is MNHEY and CDR2 SMNVEV (reference sequence). CDR3 length equals 13 residues. CDR3 DNA sequence: TGTGCCAGCAGTCAAAATCTGGGAGGGGGGCAGTACTTC. It codes for CASSQNLGGGQYF.

V gene TRBV28 combines with J gene TRBJ1-1; D is ambiguous. CDR1 and CDR2 (germline): MDHEN, SYDVKM. Trimming left V 8 bases short and J 3 bases short, with 7 bases between. The CDR3 is 11 amino acids. CDR3 residues: CASYQDTEAFF. CDR3 DNA: TGTGCCAGCTATCAAGACACTGAAGCTTTCTTT. Full variable domain (missing parts from reference TRBV28 and TRBJ1-1): DVKVTQSSRYLVKRTGEKVFLECVQDMDHENMFWYRQDPGLGLRLIYFSYDVKMKEKGDIPEGYSVSREKKERFSLILESASTNQTSMYLCASYQDTEAFFGQGTRLTVV.

This rearrangement joins TRBV5-5 to TRBJ2-3; D gene unclear. The CDR3 is 13 amino acids. Germline CDR1 is SGHKS and CDR2 is YYEKEE (reference sequence). Trimming shortened V by 2 bases and J by 2 bases, and 6 bases separated the two germline ends. The CDR3 loop reads CASSLAITDTQYF. The CDR3 DNA reads as TGTGCCAGCAGCTTAGCCATCACAGATACGCAGTATTTT. The whole variable domain, remainder taken from reference TRBV5-5 and TRBJ2-3, is DAGVTQSPTHLIKTRGQQVTLRCSPISGHKSVSWYQQVLGQGPQFIFQYYEKEERGRGNFPDRFSARQFPNYSSELNVNALLLGDSALYLCASSLAITDTQYFGPGTRLTVL.

This chain links TRBV7-8 with TRBJ2-2, with 12 bases matching TRBD2. This CDR3 comprises 20 residues. CDR1 is SGHVS and CDR2 is FQNEAQ in the germline V gene. V shed 5 bases and J 6 bases; nucleotides not matched to a gene: 19. CDR3 region: CASSLRLAGVGDSLSGELFF. In nucleotides, the CDR3 is TGTGCCAGCAGCCTCCGACTAGCGGGAGTTGGAGATAGTCTGTCCGGGGAGCTGTTTTTT.

The count of this clone is one. The V call is TRBV7-6, the J call TRBJ2-7; 7 positions agree with TRBD1. The CDR3 loop spans 16 amino acids. Germline CDR1 reads SGHVS; CDR2 reads FNYEAQ. J lost 1 base, V lost 5 bases, and 11 bases had no gene match. In DNA, the CDR3 is TGTGCCAGCAGCCTTCCCGAGGACAGGCCTTCCTACGAGCAGTACTTC. Amino acid sequence: CASSLPEDRPSYEQYF.

In regard to this clone: Other DNA sequences in this specimen translate into the identical CDR3. J is TRBJ1-1 and V is TRBV19; no clear D gene. Germline values: CDR1 LNHDA, CDR2 SQIVND (reference sequence). The CDR3 length is 13 residues. V lost 2 bases, J lost 1 base, and 5 bases lay in between. DNA for the CDR3: TGTGCCAGTAGTATATCAGGGAACACTGAAGCTTTCTTT. Amino acid sequence: CASSISGNTEAFF.

This chain uses TRBV6-1 with TRBJ2-7, with 7 bases matching TRBD2. The CDR3 contains 13 residues. Germline CDR1 MNHNS, CDR2 SASEGT. The V segment lost 4 bases and the J segment 7 bases; nucleotides outside the gene matches: 7. This CDR3 is CASSAGLGGEQYF. In DNA form, the CDR3 reads TGTGCCAGCAGTGCTGGACTAGGCGGGGAGCAGTACTTC.

Turning to this clone: Other DNA sequences within the sample encode an identical CDR3. This rearrangement joins TRBV11-2 to TRBJ2-7; 9 nucleotides agree with TRBD2. Germline V gives CDR1 SGHAT, CDR2 FQNNGV. The V gene end was trimmed by 3 bases and the J gene end by 3 bases; junction bases not matched to a gene: 3. This CDR3 is built from 14 residues. The CDR3 DNA sequence: TGTGCCAGCAGCTTCGGGACTAGCTACTACGAGCAGTACTTC. It encodes CASSFGTSYYEQYF. The full variable domain, completed using reference TRBV11-2 and TRBJ2-7, is EAGVAQSPRYKIIEKRQSVAFWCNPISGHATLYWYQQILGQGPKLLIQFQNNGVVDDSQLPKDRFSAERLKGVDSTLKIQPAKLEDSAVYLCASSFGTSYYEQYFGPGTRLTVT.

The J gene is TRBJ2-3, the V gene TRBV9; TRBD2 aligns across 13 bases. The germline gives CDR1 SGDLS, CDR2 YYNGEE. This CDR3 has 16 residues. Trimming at V came to 0 bases and at J to 6 bases, leaving 4 bases not matched to a gene. CDR3 in DNA: TGTGCCAGCAGCGTAGCGGGACTAGCGGGGTGGGATACGCAGTATTTT. It codes for CASSVAGLAGWDTQYF.